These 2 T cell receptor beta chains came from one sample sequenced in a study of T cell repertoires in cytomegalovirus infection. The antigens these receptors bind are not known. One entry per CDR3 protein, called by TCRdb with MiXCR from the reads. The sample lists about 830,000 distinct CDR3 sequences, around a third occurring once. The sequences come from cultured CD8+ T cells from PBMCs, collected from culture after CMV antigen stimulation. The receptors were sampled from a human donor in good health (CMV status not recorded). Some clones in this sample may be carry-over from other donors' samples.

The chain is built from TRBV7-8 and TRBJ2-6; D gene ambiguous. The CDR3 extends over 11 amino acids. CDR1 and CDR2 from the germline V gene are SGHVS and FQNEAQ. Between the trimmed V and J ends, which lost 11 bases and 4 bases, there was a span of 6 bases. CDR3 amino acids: CASEGANVLTF. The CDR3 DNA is TGTGCCTCCGAAGGGGCCAACGTCCTGACTTTC.

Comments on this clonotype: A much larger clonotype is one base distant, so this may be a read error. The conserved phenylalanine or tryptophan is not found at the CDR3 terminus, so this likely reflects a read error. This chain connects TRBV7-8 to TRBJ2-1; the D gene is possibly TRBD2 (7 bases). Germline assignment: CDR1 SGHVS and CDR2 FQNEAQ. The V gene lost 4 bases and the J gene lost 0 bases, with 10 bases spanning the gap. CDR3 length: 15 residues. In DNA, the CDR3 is TGTGCCAGCAGCTCGGGGGGCCGCTCCTACAATGAGCAGTTCTTG. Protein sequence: CASSSGGRSYNEQFL.